Below, 29 T cell receptor beta chains from the same sample are listed, as sequenced in a study of OX40 agonist ivuxolimab in advanced cancers. Data came from immunoSEQ multiplex PCR; TCRdb stores just in-frame clones and leaves some out. Of roughly 86,000 clones listed, roughly 93% are singletons. Sequenced here: CD4+ or CD8+ T cells sorted from blood, sampled in a trial of the OX40 agonist ivuxolimab. Receptors originate from an adult with an advanced solid tumor such as melanoma, head and neck, liver or kidney cancer.

The chain is built from TRBV10-3 and TRBJ1-1; no clear D gene. CDR1 and CDR2 (germline): ENHRY, SYGVKD. Between the trimmed V and J ends, which lost 3 bases and 1 base, there was a span of 12 bases. This CDR3 has 15 residues. In nucleotides, the CDR3 is TGTGCCATCAGTGATTTTGAAACAGAGAACACTGAAGCTTTCTTT. Amino acids: CAISDFETENTEAFF.

The chain couples TRBV30 to TRBJ2-2; D may match TRBD1 or TRBD2 (5 bases each). The germline V and J ends were trimmed by 4 bases and 7 bases, with 19 bases remaining between them. CDR1 is GTSNPN, CDR2 SVGIG, per germline (reference sequence). This CDR3 has 15 amino acids. The CDR3 here is CAWTRTLGISGELFF. In nucleotides, the CDR3 is TGTGCCTGGACCCGGACACTCGGGATTAGCGGGGAGCTGTTTTTT.

The chain is built from TRBV19 and TRBJ1-2, with 10 bases matching TRBD1. The V gene's germline CDR1 is LNHDA and CDR2 SQIVND (reference sequence). V shed 7 bases and J 8 bases; nucleotides not matched to a gene: 16. The CDR3 totals 16 residues. The CDR3 spells CASNAQTGTGVQGYTF. CDR3 DNA sequence: TGTGCCAGTAACGCCCAGACCGGGACAGGGGTGCAAGGCTACACCTTC.

The rearrangement joins TRBV15 to TRBJ2-3, with D unclear. Trimming stripped 0 bases from V and 0 bases from J, with 16 bases between. Looked up from germline, CDR1 is LNHNV and CDR2 is YYDKDF (reference sequence). The CDR3 contains 18 residues. Here the CDR3 reads CATSRDLPQTSSTDTQYF. CDR3 nucleotide sequence: TGTGCCACCAGCAGAGATTTGCCGCAGACATCTAGCACAGATACGCAGTATTTT. The entire variable domain, with the rest obtained from reference TRBV15 and TRBJ2-3, is as follows: DAMVIQNPRYQVTQFGKPVTLSCSQTLNHNVMYWYQQKSSQAPKLLFHYYDKDFNNEADTPDNFQSRRPNTSFCFLDIRSPGLGDTAMYLCATSRDLPQTSSTDTQYFGPGTRLTVL.

The gene calls are TRBV7-8 and TRBJ2-5; 10 bases match TRBD1. The CDR3 spans 16 residues. Germline-derived CDR1 and CDR2 are SGHVS and FQNEAQ. J lost 5 bases, V lost 1 base, and 7 bases had no gene match. The CDR3 coding sequence is TGTGCCAGCAGCTTAGGACAGGGGGCGAGAGGGGAGACCCAGTACTTC. Its protein product is CASSLGQGARGETQYF.

The J gene is TRBJ2-1, the V gene TRBV9, with 7 nucleotides matching TRBD1. The CDR3 is 15 amino acids. The germline V gene has CDR1 SGDLS and CDR2 YYNGEE. J lost 4 bases, V lost 2 bases, and 6 bases had no gene match. As DNA, the CDR3 is TGTGCCAGCAGCGTGGCAGGACAGGTATACAATGAGCAGTTCTTC. It specifies CASSVAGQVYNEQFF. Together with reference TRBV9 and TRBJ2-1, the CDR3 gives the full variable domain: DSGVTQTPKHLITATGQRVTLRCSPRSGDLSVYWYQQSLDQGLQFLIQYYNGEERAKGNILERFSAQQFPDLHSELNLSSLELGDSALYFCASSVAGQVYNEQFFGPGTRLTVL.

This chain connects TRBV19 to TRBJ1-5, with a tentative D call TRBD1 (5 bases). Germline lookup yields CDR1 LNHDA and CDR2 SQIVND (reference sequence). This CDR3 spans 13 amino acids. The V end was cut by 5 bases, the J end by 7 bases, with 12 bases between. CDR3 sequence reads: CASSPRWDQPQHF. The CDR3, as DNA: TGTGCCAGTAGTCCTCGGTGGGACCAGCCCCAGCATTTT. The complete variable domain, with remaining parts taken from reference TRBV19 and TRBJ1-5, reads DGGITQSPKYLFRKEGQNVTLSCEQNLNHDAMYWYRQDPGQGLRLIYYSQIVNDFQKGDIAEGYSVSREKKESFPLTVTSAQKNPTAFYLCASSPRWDQPQHFGDGTRLSIL.

The chain couples TRBV5-1 to TRBJ2-2; D is unresolved. Germline V gene data show CDR1 as SGHRS and CDR2 as YFSETQ. The CDR3 has 15 residues. Trimming removed 0 bases from V and 6 bases from J, with 12 bases in between. CDR3 sequence (DNA): TGCGCCAGCAGCTTGGCCCCTAGTGTATCCGGGGAGCTGTTTTTT. It translates to CASSLAPSVSGELFF.

This clone occurred a few times. This chain links TRBV4-2 with TRBJ1-2, with 7 nucleotides matching TRBD1. Trimming at V came to 0 bases and at J to 6 bases, leaving 7 bases not matched to a gene. Per the germline V gene, CDR1 is LGHNA and CDR2 is YNFKEQ. This CDR3 is built from 15 residues. CDR3 protein: CASSQDPLTGDGYTF. CDR3 in DNA: TGTGCCAGCAGCCAAGATCCCTTAACAGGGGATGGCTACACCTTC.

This clone occurred a few times. The V and J genes are TRBV11-2 and TRBJ2-6; no reliable D call. V lost 5 bases, J lost 3 bases, and 8 bases lay in between. Germline CDR1 SGHAT, CDR2 FQNNGV. The CDR3 contains 14 residues. The CDR3 DNA sequence: TGTGCCAGCAGCCCCACTAATGGGGCCAACGTCCTGACTTTC. This sequence encodes CASSPTNGANVLTF.

This chain links TRBV7-9 with TRBJ2-7, with 12 bases fitting TRBD2. Losses at the gene ends were 5 bases for V and 6 bases for J; bases not matched to a gene: 8. The CDR3 loop spans 15 amino acids. Germline CDR1 is SEHNR and CDR2 is FQNEAQ (reference sequence). The DNA of the CDR3 is TGTGCCAGCAGCGTACTAGCGGGAGGCTTGAGCGAGCAGTACTTC. Translation gives CASSVLAGGLSEQYF.

As concerns this clone: Distinct nucleotide sequences in the sample also encode this CDR3. The J gene is TRBJ2-2, the V gene TRBV5-8, with 11 bases that match TRBD1. CDR1 is SGHTS, CDR2 YDEGEE, per germline. V gave up 5 bases and J gave up 4 bases; unmatched junction bases: 7. The CDR3 is 16 amino acids. The DNA for the CDR3 is TGTGCCAGCAGTCGGACAGGGGGCCGCAGCACCGGGGAGCTGTTTTTT. The encoded protein is CASSRTGGRSTGELFF.

The rearrangement links TRBV13 to TRBJ2-7; no reliable D call. The CDR3 consists of 13 residues. Per germline, CDR1 PRHDT and CDR2 FYEKMQ (reference sequence). With 3 bases removed from V and 2 bases from J, the gap between germline ends came to 8 bases. CDR3 DNA sequence: TGTGCCAGCAGCTTGCGGATAGCCTACGAGCAGTACTTC. Translation: CASSLRIAYEQYF.

This chain connects TRBV19 to TRBJ1-1; D may be TRBD1 (5 bases). Germline-derived CDR1 and CDR2 are LNHDA and SQIVND (reference sequence). V was pared by 5 bases and J by 3 bases, with 16 bases between. The CDR3 is 15 residues long. CDR3 amino acids: CASSGRDREDTEAFF. For the CDR3, the DNA is TGTGCCAGTAGTGGCAGGGACCGGGAGGACACTGAAGCTTTCTTT.

The gene calls are TRBV28 and TRBJ1-2; 8 bases match TRBD1. CDR1 MDHEN and CDR2 SYDVKM come from the germline V gene. V dropped 7 bases and J dropped 4; count of bases not matched to a gene: 11. The CDR3 runs 15 residues. The CDR3 DNA is TGTGCCAGCACCTCCTTGGGACAGGCGGGCTATGGCTACACCTTC. Protein sequence: CASTSLGQAGYGYTF.

V and J are TRBV4-1 and TRBJ1-4; D uncertain. This CDR3 has 16 amino acids. Trimming pared 3 bases from V and 0 bases from J, leaving 11 bases between. Per germline, CDR1 MGHRA and CDR2 YSYEKL. The CDR3 sequence is CASSHAYFATNEKLFF. The CDR3 DNA reads TGCGCCAGCAGCCATGCCTACTTTGCAACTAATGAAAAACTGTTTTTT.

This clone was observed a few times. The gene calls are TRBV5-1 and TRBJ2-6; weak D call: TRBD1 (5 bases). Trimming removed 1 base at V and 4 bases at J, with 9 bases between. CDR1 is SGHRS, CDR2 YFSETQ, per germline. This CDR3 is 15 amino acids long. CDR3 region: CASSLSAGGANVLTF. The CDR3 DNA sequence: TGCGCCAGCAGCTTGTCGGCAGGGGGGGCCAACGTCCTGACTTTC.

The rearrangement uses TRBV7-2 and TRBJ1-6; possible D gene TRBD1, 5 bases. V shed 2 bases and J shed 10 bases, with 15 bases lying between them. This CDR3 spans 15 amino acids. Germline-derived CDR1 and CDR2 are SGHTA and FQGNSA. CDR3 sequence: CASSLNWGRGSPLHF. The DNA of the CDR3 is TGTGCCAGCAGCTTAAATTGGGGGAGAGGGTCACCCCTCCACTTT.

The V gene is TRBV19, the J gene TRBJ1-3; D perhaps matches TRBD1 (6 bases). This CDR3 contains 14 residues. CDR1 and CDR2 from the germline V gene are LNHDA and SQIVND (reference sequence). V dropped 6 bases and J dropped 4 bases, with 13 bases sitting between them. For the CDR3, the DNA is TGTGCCAGTAGGATCCAGGGGTCCGGAAACACCATATATTTT. Residues: CASRIQGSGNTIYF.

This clone was found once. The chain joins TRBV6-5 to TRBJ2-1; possible D gene TRBD2, 6 bases. The CDR3 totals 13 residues. Germline V gives CDR1 MNHEY, CDR2 SVGAGI. Trimming pared 5 bases from V and 3 bases from J, leaving 8 bases between. The CDR3 region has the DNA TGTGCCAGCAGTCGGGGGTTCTACAATGAGCAGTTCTTC. This codes for CASSRGFYNEQFF.

This sequence joins TRBV5-1 and TRBJ1-1; D might be TRBD1 (6 bases). The V gene's germline CDR1 is SGHRS and CDR2 YFSETQ. This CDR3 contains 14 residues. The V end lost 2 bases, the J end lost 1 base, and 9 bases lay between the germline ends. The CDR3 DNA follows: TGCGCCAGCAGCTTTGAGGGACAGAACACTGAAGCTTTCTTT. Translated: CASSFEGQNTEAFF.

The rearrangement links TRBV5-1 to TRBJ1-5; D not certain. The CDR3 consists of 13 residues. The germline V gene has CDR1 SGHRS and CDR2 YFSETQ. The V end lost 4 bases, the J end lost 3 bases, and 8 bases lay between the germline ends. CDR3 DNA sequence: TGCGCCAGCAGCCCAGACCCCAATCAGCCCCAGCATTTT. It encodes CASSPDPNQPQHF.

The J gene is TRBJ2-7, the V gene TRBV20-1; no reliable D call. The CDR3 consists of 10 residues. Germline lookup yields CDR1 DFQATT and CDR2 SNEGSKA (reference sequence). Between the trimmed V and J ends, which lost 4 bases and 4 bases, there was a span of 5 bases. The CDR3 loop is CSATGYEQYF. Written as DNA, the CDR3 is TGCAGTGCTACCGGGTACGAGCAGTACTTC.

The chain employs TRBV19 and TRBJ1-1, with D possibly matching TRBD1 (5 bases). Germline V gene data show CDR1 as LNHDA and CDR2 as SQIVND (reference sequence). This CDR3 spans 17 amino acids. Trimming stripped 5 bases from V and 5 bases from J, with 24 bases between. The CDR3 spells CASSLPPRGLKGTEAFF. The CDR3 bases are TGTGCCAGTAGTCTTCCCCCAAGGGGTCTGAAGGGAACTGAAGCTTTCTTT. The variable domain in full, with the rest retrieved from reference TRBV19 and TRBJ1-1, is DGGITQSPKYLFRKEGQNVTLSCEQNLNHDAMYWYRQDPGQGLRLIYYSQIVNDFQKGDIAEGYSVSREKKESFPLTVTSAQKNPTAFYLCASSLPPRGLKGTEAFFGQGTRLTVV.

The chain joins TRBV19 to TRBJ2-5; D gene unclear. V was clipped by 9 bases and J by 0 bases, with 11 bases between them. Per the germline V gene, CDR1 is LNHDA and CDR2 is SQIVND (reference sequence). The CDR3 sequence is 13 residues long. CDR3 sequence: CARLGRDQETQYF. The CDR3 DNA is TGTGCCAGGTTAGGACGGGACCAAGAGACCCAGTACTTC.

The chain combines TRBV30 with TRBJ2-5; D might be TRBD2 (6 bases). Trimming took off 3 bases at V and 1 base at J, with 24 bases between the two ends. The V gene's germline CDR1 is GTSNPN and CDR2 SVGIG (reference sequence). The CDR3 runs to 18 residues. CDR3 region: CAWRTRRKASVLQETQYF. In DNA form, the CDR3 reads TGTGCCTGGAGAACCCGTAGGAAAGCTAGCGTCCTCCAAGAGACCCAGTACTTC.

This clone was detected only a few times. The chain recombines TRBV2 with TRBJ2-1, with TRBD2 as a possible D gene (5 bases). There are 15 residues in the CDR3. Germline V lookup: CDR1 SNHLY, CDR2 FYNNEI. Trimming shortened V by 7 bases and J by 1 base, and 14 bases separated the two germline ends. CDR3 DNA: TGTGCCAGCACCCGAGACGGACTTTCCTACAATGAGCAGTTCTTC. Translating gives CASTRDGLSYNEQFF.

V and J are TRBV15 and TRBJ2-1, with D perhaps TRBD2 (5 bases). The length of the CDR3 is 16 residues. Germline lookup yields CDR1 LNHNV and CDR2 YYDKDF (reference sequence). Trimming took 3 bases from V and 0 from J, leaving 12 bases between them. CDR3 in amino acids: CATSRDSFTSYNEQFF. CDR3 coding DNA: TGTGCCACCAGCAGGGACTCCTTCACCTCCTACAATGAGCAGTTCTTC. The variable domain in full, with the rest retrieved from reference TRBV15 and TRBJ2-1, is DAMVIQNPRYQVTQFGKPVTLSCSQTLNHNVMYWYQQKSSQAPKLLFHYYDKDFNNEADTPDNFQSRRPNTSFCFLDIRSPGLGDTAMYLCATSRDSFTSYNEQFFGPGTRLTVL.

The rearrangement joins TRBV5-1 to TRBJ2-3; D uncertain. This CDR3 region has 14 residues. Trimming pared 6 bases from V and 5 bases from J, leaving 16 bases between. CDR1 is SGHRS, CDR2 YFSETQ, per germline. The CDR3: CASTPLGWVDTQYF. The CDR3 nucleotides read TGCGCCAGCACCCCTCTGGGTTGGGTAGATACGCAGTATTTT.